The 9 T cell receptor beta chains given below trace back to one sample, sequenced in a study of CD8+ T cells in alopecia areata. Extraction of RNA preceded its reverse transcription into cDNA, which served as the sequencing template. Sequencing used immunoSEQ multiplex PCR; TCRdb keeps in-frame clones, though not all of them. The top ten clones hold over 9.5% of a sample with 120,000 or so clones, about 46% of them seen once. The material sequenced was NKG2D-low CD8+ T cells sorted from blood. All receptors derive from a human donor with alopecia areata.

This clone has only a few counts. The rearrangement links TRBV29-1 to TRBJ2-2, with D perhaps matching TRBD1 (5 bases). Trimming shortened V by 4 bases and J by 6 bases, and 9 bases separated the two germline ends. Germline CDR1 and CDR2: SQVTM and ANQGSEA. This CDR3 is 12 amino acids long. In DNA form, the CDR3 reads TGCAGCGTTGTAGGGGAATCCGGGGAGCTGTTTTTT. It is translated as CSVVGESGELFF.

The chain has TRBV30 and TRBJ2-3; 8 positions agree with TRBD2. The CDR3 covers 14 residues. The V and J ends lost 5 bases and 3 bases, in that order; junction bases with no gene match: 7. Germline CDR1 and CDR2: GTSNPN and SVGIG (reference sequence). In DNA form, the CDR3 reads TGTGCCTGGGACGGGGGGGCCGGGACAGATACGCAGTATTTT. Translating it yields CAWDGGAGTDTQYF.

This clone has just one count. The V gene is TRBV30, the J gene TRBJ1-6; D is undetermined. Trimming took 3 bases from V and 11 from J, leaving 8 bases between them. CDR3 size: 11 residues. Germline V gene data show CDR1 as GTSNPN and CDR2 as SVGIG (reference sequence). CDR3 in DNA: TGTGCCTGGAGAAACGGGGCACCCCTCCACTTT. It specifies CAWRNGAPLHF.

V usage is TRBV28 and J usage is TRBJ2-1, with 8 positions matching TRBD2. The V gene's germline CDR1 is MDHEN and CDR2 SYDVKM. The CDR3 is made up of 13 amino acids. With V trimmed by 8 bases and J by 8 bases, 8 bases remained unmatched. This CDR3 is CASGTSTVHEQFF. CDR3 in DNA: TGTGCCAGCGGGACTAGTACAGTTCATGAGCAGTTCTTC.

This sequence joins TRBV14 and TRBJ1-2; TRBD1 matches at 7 bases. There are 15 residues in the CDR3. CDR1 and CDR2 (germline): SGHDN, FVKESK. Germline trimming cut 0 bases from V and 8 bases from J; bases unmatched to any gene: 9. CDR3: CASSQDQGGLHGYTF. DNA of the CDR3: TGTGCCAGCAGCCAAGACCAGGGGGGGCTTCACGGCTACACCTTC.

The chain has TRBV9 and TRBJ2-5; D is possibly TRBD2 (6 bases). Germline-derived CDR1 and CDR2 are SGDLS and YYNGEE. The length of the CDR3 is 14 residues. The ends were cut back, 3 bases at V and 2 bases at J, with 11 bases in the middle. CDR3 amino acids: CASSEGGTQETQYF. The CDR3, as DNA: TGTGCCAGCAGCGAGGGAGGCACACAAGAGACCCAGTACTTC.

This sequence joins TRBV30 and TRBJ2-3; D is uncertain. V dropped 5 bases and J dropped 4 bases, with 13 bases sitting between them. Germline CDR1 reads GTSNPN; CDR2 reads SVGIG (reference sequence). The CDR3 covers 13 residues. CDR3 DNA sequence: TGTGCCTGGTATGCCGGATCGGCAGATACGCAGTATTTT. It yields the protein CAWYAGSADTQYF.

The rearrangement uses TRBV29-1 and TRBJ1-4; D might be TRBD1 (6 bases). Trimming pared 5 bases from V and 12 bases from J, leaving 10 bases between. Germline V gives CDR1 SQVTM, CDR2 ANQGSEA. The CDR3 consists of 10 residues. The CDR3 bases are TGCAGCGTTCTGGACAGAGAACTGTTTTTT. As protein: CSVLDRELFF. Variable domain in full (rest from reference TRBV29-1 and TRBJ1-4): SAVISQKPSRDICQRGTSLTIQCQVDSQVTMMFWYRQQPGQSLTLIATANQGSEATYESGFVIDKFPISRPNLTFSTLTVSNMSPEDSSIYLCSVLDRELFFGSGTQLSVL.

This clone appeared a few times. The CDR3 DNA sequence: TGTGCCTGGACTAGCGGGAGCACTGACACCGGGGAGCTGTTTTTT. Protein sequence: CAWTSGSTDTGELFF. The chain is built from TRBV30 and TRBJ2-2; 10 nucleotides agree with TRBD2. After removal of 4 bases from V and 3 bases from J, the junction contained 5 bases not matched to a gene. Germline CDR1 GTSNPN, CDR2 SVGIG (reference sequence). The CDR3 totals 15 residues.